This T cell receptor (beta chain) was identified in a study of response to subunit inactivated influenza vaccine (dated by TCRdb to the late 2010s). Broadly, across the study: To follow how T cells responded to a trivalent subunit inactivated influenza vaccine, the researchers relied on deep quantitative profiling of the T cell receptor repertoire.

Overall study results and their limits: The authors proposed that each seasonal influenza vaccination may bring in only a limited number of new T cells.

Receptor amplification or capture employed RT-PCR. Sequencing was carried out with an Illumina HiSeq 2500. TCRdb redid the processing of the public reads, applying fastp at Q25 and MiXCR, and retained in-frame beta chains. Rows merge per CDR3 protein into single entries with the most common DNA and genes. This sample lists around 580,000 distinct CDR3 sequences; around 15% were detected once. The ten largest clones add up to roughly 10% of the sample. In its sample, this clonotype was seen a few times. The antigen it binds to is not known. Base qualities are not at hand, and no much larger clone is one base apart. The CDR3 starts with the cysteine, ends with the phenylalanine, and has 16 residues. Only the CDR3 part of the read is kept: 48 bases, read in frame from the first base. V was cut back by 2 bases and J by 0 bases, leaving a gap of 8 bases between them. The CDR1 and CDR2 encoded by the germline V gene are MNHEY and SVGAGI.

The TCR comes from a man aged 50-59 years who received an inactivated influenza vaccine. Donor details come from another sample of the same person, matched by shared clones. The sequence is built from TRBV6-5 and TRBJ1-6, with the D gene not clear enough to name. Sequenced material: PBMCs from blood, taken about 13 days after vaccination. For the CDR3, the sequence is CASSYGPGSYNSPLHF. The sequenced DNA: TGTGCCAGCAGTTACGGCCCGGGCTCCTATAATTCACCCCTCCACTTT.